This TCR beta chain was retrieved from a study of cytomegalovirus exposure and HLA in healthy donors. Study information: The 100 million to 120 million unique TCR beta sequences, from approximately 170 million T cells, were found by an earlier analysis.

Germline CDR1 is SNHLY and CDR2 is FYNNEI. The ends lost 5 bases at V and 0 bases at J; junction bases unmatched: 7. This CDR3 has 16 residues. PCR was performed using 60 Vbeta and 13 Jbeta primers. Clones were read by immunoSEQ multiplex PCR, and TCRdb kept only the in-frame ones, dropping some. The data hold approximately 160,000 clones, with 70% to 85% observed a single time. The genes are TRBV2 and TRBJ1-1; 9 nucleotides match TRBD1. This clonotype originated in a woman aged 25 to 39 in good health and CMV-seronegative. The sample consisted of PBMCs. This chain's CDR3 is CASSLHRGLLNTEAFF. The CDR3 bases are TGTGCCAGCAGTCTCCACAGGGGGCTATTGAACACTGAAGCTTTCTTT.